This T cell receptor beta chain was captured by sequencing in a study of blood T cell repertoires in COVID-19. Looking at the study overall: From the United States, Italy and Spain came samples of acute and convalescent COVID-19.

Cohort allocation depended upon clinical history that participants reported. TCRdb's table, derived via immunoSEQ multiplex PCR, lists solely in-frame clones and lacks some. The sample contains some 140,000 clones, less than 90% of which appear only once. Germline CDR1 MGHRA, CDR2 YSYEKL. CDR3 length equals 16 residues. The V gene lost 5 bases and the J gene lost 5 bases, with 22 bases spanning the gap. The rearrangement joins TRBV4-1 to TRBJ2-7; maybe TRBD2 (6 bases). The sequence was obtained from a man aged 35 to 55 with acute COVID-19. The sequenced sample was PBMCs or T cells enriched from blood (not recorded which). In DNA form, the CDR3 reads TGCGCCAGCAGCTCGGCCGGGACTCTAGGAAGGGACGAGCAGTACTTC. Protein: CASSSAGTLGRDEQYF.